The 3 T cell receptor beta chains given below trace back to one sample, sequenced in a study of Ad26.COV2.S vaccination and SARS-CoV-2 variants. Treatment defined: around 19 received Ad26.COV2.S at low or high dose, single or two shots; about 5 received placebo; per-sample allocation not given. Sampling took place 63 days after the first vaccine or placebo injection. Method: immunoSEQ multiplex PCR; TCRdb's copy keeps in-frame clones and lacks some. The sample has a few hundred thousand clones, roughly 90% seen once. Source: peripheral blood, taken in a trial of Ad26.COV2.S vaccine versus placebo. The receptors originated from a person aged 18-60 years who received the Ad26.COV2.S COVID-19 vaccine or a placebo.

V usage is TRBV28 and J usage is TRBJ1-2; tentative D call: TRBD1 (5 bases). Trimming removed 3 bases from V and 2 bases from J, with 10 bases in between. Germline V gene data show CDR1 as MDHEN and CDR2 as SYDVKM. CDR3 length equals 14 residues. CDR3 coding DNA: TGTGCCAGCAGTTTGAGGGGCTGGAACTATGGCTACACCTTC. Its protein is CASSLRGWNYGYTF.

This clone appeared a single time. The chain carries TRBV6-1 and TRBJ1-6; no clear D gene. The CDR3 has 13 amino acids. From germline, CDR1 is MNHNS and CDR2 SASEGT. V gave up 2 bases and J gave up 7 bases, with 6 bases separating them. CDR3 region: CASSENENSPLHF. In DNA, the CDR3 is TGTGCCAGCAGTGAAAACGAAAATTCACCCCTCCACTTT.

The count of this clone is one. V gene TRBV28 combines with J gene TRBJ1-2; D remains unclear. The CDR3 is made up of 13 amino acids. Trimming cost V 2 bases and J 8 bases, with 12 bases left between them. Per germline, CDR1 MDHEN and CDR2 SYDVKM. The CDR3 coding sequence is TGTGCCAGCAGTTTAGTGGGCGCGAGCGGCTACACCTTC. This gives the protein CASSLVGASGYTF.